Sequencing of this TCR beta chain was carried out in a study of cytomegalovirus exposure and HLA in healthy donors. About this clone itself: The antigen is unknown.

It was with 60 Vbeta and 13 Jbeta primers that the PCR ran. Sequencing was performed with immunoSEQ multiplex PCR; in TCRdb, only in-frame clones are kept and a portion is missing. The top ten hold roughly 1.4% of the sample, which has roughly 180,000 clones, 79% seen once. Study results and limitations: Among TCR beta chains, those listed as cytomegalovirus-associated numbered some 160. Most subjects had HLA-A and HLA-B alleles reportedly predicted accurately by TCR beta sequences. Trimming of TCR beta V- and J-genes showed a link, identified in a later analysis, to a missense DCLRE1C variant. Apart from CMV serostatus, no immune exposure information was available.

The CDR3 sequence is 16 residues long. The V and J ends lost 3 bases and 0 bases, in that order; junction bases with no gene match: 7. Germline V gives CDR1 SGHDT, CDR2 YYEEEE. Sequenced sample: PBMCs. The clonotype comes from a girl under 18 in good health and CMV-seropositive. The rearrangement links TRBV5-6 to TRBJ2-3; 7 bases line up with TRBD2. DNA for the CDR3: TGTGCCAGCAGCTGGGGCGGGGGACCTAGCACAGATACGCAGTATTTT. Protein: CASSWGGGPSTDTQYF.